A selection of T cell receptor beta chains follows, all from one sample in a study of blood T cell repertoires in COVID-19. Assay used: immunoSEQ multiplex PCR; TCRdb lists only in-frame clones, some missing. The repertoire holds tens of thousands of clones, 80% seen once, with roughly 57% in the top ten. Sequences were obtained from peripheral blood. These receptors came from an elderly woman with acute or convalescent COVID-19. Both conserved end residues are part of each CDR3. The D gene is left open where the match is weak. Where a row states a size, it is once, few, many or the class of an expanded clone; other rows omit it.

clone_size	d_call	v_call	j_call	cdr3_nt	cdr3_aa
NA	NA	TRBV11-2	TRBJ1-1	TGTGCCAGCAGCTCTCGAGGACAGCAGAACACTGAAGCTTTCTTT	CASSSRGQQNTEAFF
NA	TRBD1	TRBV28	TRBJ1-5	TGTGCCAGCAGTTCCCGACAGGGAAGTCAGCCCCAGCATTTT	CASSSRQGSQPQHF
NA	NA	TRBV18	TRBJ2-5	TGTGCCAGCTCACCAGTTCCACAAGAGACCCAGTACTTC	CASSPVPQETQYF
NA	TRBD2	TRBV27	TRBJ2-3	TGTGCCAGCAGTTTATCCGGGGGGATAGATACGCAGTATTTT	CASSLSGGIDTQYF
NA	TRBD1	TRBV5-1	TRBJ2-2	TGCGCCACAGATCAGGGGGATCACACCGGGGAGCTGTTTTTT	CATDQGDHTGELFF
NA	TRBD1	TRBV2	TRBJ1-2	TGTGCCAGCAGAACAGGGGAAGACAATGGCTACACCTTC	CASRTGEDNGYTF
NA	TRBD1	TRBV6-6	TRBJ1-1	TGTGCCAGCAGTTACTCGAGACAGGGGGGATCTGAAGCTTTCTTT	CASSYSRQGGSEAFF
once	NA	TRBV5-1	TRBJ1-3	TGCGCCAGCAGCTTCGCGGTGGGAAACACCATATATTTT	CASSFAVGNTIYF
NA	NA	TRBV6-5	TRBJ2-7	TGTGCCAGCAGTTTTAAATACGAGCAGTACTTC	CASSFKYEQYF
NA	TRBD1	TRBV19	TRBJ1-2	TGTGCCAGTAGTCCAGGACAGGGGCAAGGCTACACCTTC	CASSPGQGQGYTF
few	NA	TRBV4-1	TRBJ1-2	TGCGCCAGCAGCCCTATCTCCACCTATGGCTACACCTTC	CASSPISTYGYTF
NA	TRBD1	TRBV5-4	TRBJ2-3	TGTGCCAGCAGCTCGAAACTGACAGGGTCGGAGGTAGGAAGCACAGATACGCAGTATTTT	CASSSKLTGSEVGSTDTQYF
NA	NA	TRBV5-5	TRBJ1-2	TGTGCCAGCAGCCACCCCGGACAGAACCATCATGGCTACACCTTC	CASSHPGQNHHGYTF
NA	TRBD1	TRBV30	TRBJ1-3	TGTGCCTGGAGTCCCCCCGGACAGGTTGGAAACACCATATATTTT	CAWSPPGQVGNTIYF
few	TRBD1	TRBV24-1	TRBJ2-1	TGTGCCACCAGTGATGGACAGGGGCGACATGAGCAGTTCTTC	CATSDGQGRHEQFF
NA	TRBD2	TRBV7-3	TRBJ2-3	TGTGCCAGCAGCTTGGAGGGACTAGCGGGCTTCCCTCTGTATTTT	CASSLEGLAGFPLYF
NA	TRBD2	TRBV3-1/TRBV3-2	TRBJ2-7	TGTGCCAGCAGGCCTTCAGTGTTCGGACTAGCCGCCACCTACGAGCAGTACTTC	CASRPSVFGLAATYEQYF
once	NA	TRBV29-1	TRBJ2-5	TGCAGCGTGACAGACCCCAAAGAGACCCAGTACTTC	CSVTDPKETQYF
many	TRBD1	TRBV18	TRBJ1-1	TGTGCCAGCTCACCAGACAGGGGGGGATATAGCACTGAAGCTTTCTTT	CASSPDRGGYSTEAFF
NA	TRBD1	TRBV5-1	TRBJ1-6	TGCGCCAGCAGCTCAGGGGGTGGGACTCCCCTCCACTTT	CASSSGGGTPLHF
few	NA	TRBV7-8	TRBJ2-5	TGTGCCAGCAGCTTGGTCCTGGGGGCAGCGGACCAAGAGACCCAGTACTTC	CASSLVLGAADQETQYF
NA	TRBD1	TRBV6-1	TRBJ1-5	TGTGCCAGCAGTGAATTCACACAGGGGTACAATCAGCCCCAGCATTTT	CASSEFTQGYNQPQHF
NA	NA	TRBV7-8	TRBJ1-5	TGTGCCAGCAGCTTGGGGTTCAGGGGAGAGGGCAATCAGCCCCAGCATTTT	CASSLGFRGEGNQPQHF
NA	NA	TRBV7-3	TRBJ1-1	TGTGCCAGCAGCTTAACGCCCGGGGGCACTGAAGCTTTCTTT	CASSLTPGGTEAFF
NA	NA	TRBV7-8	TRBJ1-1	TGTGCCAGCAGCTTAGCCAAGCAGAACACTGAAGCTTTCTTT	CASSLAKQNTEAFF
few	NA	TRBV7-2	TRBJ1-1	TGTGCCAGTGGGGGGGGGCCAAACACTGAAGCTTTCTTT	CASGGGPNTEAFF
NA	NA	TRBV9	TRBJ2-2	TGTGCCAGCAGCGTAGAGGTGGGGGGCGGGACAGTCACCGGGGAGCTGTTTTTT	CASSVEVGGGTVTGELFF
NA	NA	TRBV5-1	TRBJ2-3	TGCGCCAGCAGCCCAGATACTAGGGATACGCAGTATTTT	CASSPDTRDTQYF
NA	TRBD1	TRBV14	TRBJ1-2	TGTGCCAGCAGCCGACTGAGGACAGGCTATGGCTACACCTTC	CASSRLRTGYGYTF
NA	TRBD1	TRBV6-5	TRBJ2-1	TGTGCCAGCAGCGGACAGGGCGTCGGGGGTGAGCAGTTCTTC	CASSGQGVGGEQFF
NA	NA	TRBV2	TRBJ2-2	TGTGCCAGCAGTGGGGAGGCAGTGAACACCGGGGAGCTGTTTTTT	CASSGEAVNTGELFF
NA	TRBD1	TRBV18	TRBJ1-2	TGTGCCAGCTCACTCCAGGGCCCGGGACAGGGCGACTATGGCTACACCTTC	CASSLQGPGQGDYGYTF
NA	NA	TRBV12-5	TRBJ1-3	TGTGCTAGTGGTTTGCCATACAACTCTGGAAACACCATATATTTT	CASGLPYNSGNTIYF
NA	NA	TRBV24-1	TRBJ1-1	TGTGCCACCAGTGATAGAAGGGGCACTGAAGCTTTCTTT	CATSDRRGTEAFF
NA	NA	TRBV3-1/TRBV3-2	TRBJ2-3	TGTGCCAGCAGCCAATTCGCTAGCGGCACAGATACGCAGTATTTT	CASSQFASGTDTQYF
NA	TRBD2	TRBV7-7	TRBJ2-5	TGTGCTAGCAGCTTAGGTCTAGCGGGGGAAGAGACCCAGTACTTC	CASSLGLAGEETQYF
NA	NA	TRBV4-2	TRBJ2-2	TGTGCCAGCAGCCAAGACCTCGCCGGGGAGCTGTTTTTT	CASSQDLAGELFF
NA	NA	TRBV28	TRBJ2-5	TGTGCCAGCAGTCGACAGGTCCAAGAGACCCAGTACTTC	CASSRQVQETQYF
NA	NA	TRBV5-1	TRBJ2-2	TGCGCCAGCAGCTTGACAGGCGGGGACACCGGGGAGCTGTTTTTT	CASSLTGGDTGELFF
NA	NA	TRBV7-2	TRBJ1-6	TGTGCCAGCAGCTTAGCCCCTTATAATTCACCCCTCCACTTT	CASSLAPYNSPLHF
once	NA	TRBV28	TRBJ1-2	TGTGCCAGCAGTTTAGGCCGTGGCTACACCTTC	CASSLGRGYTF
few	TRBD2	TRBV7-7	TRBJ2-2	TGTGCTAGCAGCTTGGCGAGCGGGGGAGACACCGGGGAGCTGTTTTTT	CASSLASGGDTGELFF
NA	NA	TRBV5-4	TRBJ2-7	TGTGCCAGCAGCTTCTCCGGGAGCGCCTACGAGCAGTACTTC	CASSFSGSAYEQYF
NA	TRBD1	TRBV4-2	TRBJ1-1	TGTGCCAGCAGCCATACGGACAGGGAGAGTGAAGCTTTCTTT	CASSHTDRESEAFF
NA	NA	TRBV11-3	TRBJ2-3	TGTGCCAGCAGCTTAGTCGGGCGGGGCTTATCAGATACGCAGTATTTT	CASSLVGRGLSDTQYF